This TCR beta chain emerged from a study of shared clonotypes between healthy human individuals. Only CD45RO-negative cells positively selected for CCR7 counted as naive CD8 cells, so terminally differentiated effector memory CD45RA+ cells were excluded. In the original workflow: Filtering differed for immunoSEQ, which gave only junction sequences without quality scores. The repertoire was sequenced with immunoSEQ multiplex PCR; TCRdb's copy has only in-frame clones and lacks some. The DNA was the basis for D and trimming; V, J and clone size are from that table. The table shows about 2.1 million clones, with approximately 94% occurring only once. V dropped 4 bases and J dropped 1 base, with 13 bases sitting between them. This CDR3 is 16 amino acids long. Germline V lookup: CDR1 SEHNR, CDR2 FQNEAQ (reference sequence).

Sequenced input: naive CD8+ T cells from PBMCs. The rearrangement uses TRBV7-9 and TRBJ2-2, with D uncertain. The clonotype was recovered from a man aged 18 to 29 in good health. Some clones in this sample may be carry-over from other donors' samples. The CDR3 region has the DNA TGTGCCAGCAGCTCCCACCTCCCCCTGAACACCGGGGAGCTGTTTTTT. Translated: CASSSHLPLNTGELFF. The full variable domain, rest sourced from reference TRBV7-9 and TRBJ2-2, is DTGVSQNPRHKITKRGQNVTFRCDPISEHNRLYWYRQTLGQGPEFLTYFQNEAQLEKSRLLSDRFSAERPKGSFSTLEIQRTEQGDSAMYLCASSSHLPLNTGELFFGEGSRLTVL.